These T cell receptor beta chains were read from a single sample in a study of molecular identifiers for immune sequencing clone quantification. TCRdb reprocessed the PCR reads via MiXCR and lists one record per CDR3 protein. Among about 500,000 distinct CDR3 sequences listed, around 23% were seen once. The sample comprised naive CD8+ T cells from blood, with Jurkat cell RNA spiked in. Receptors were obtained from a human donor in good health. Some libraries in this study had Jurkat cell RNA spiked in. Both conserved end residues are part of each CDR3. A D gene is named only where the DNA matches it firmly. Clone size is not always given. Where it is, it says once, few, many or a class for expanded clones.

abundance: .
j_gene: TRBJ2-3
v_gene: TRBV20-1
d_gene: .
CDR3aa: CGASNRRTDTQYF
CDR3nt: TGCGGTGCTAGCAACAGGCGCACAGATACGCAGTATTTT

abundance: .
j_gene: TRBJ1-1
v_gene: TRBV6-2/TRBV6-3
d_gene: .
CDR3aa: CASSYAYRVTEAFF
CDR3nt: TGTGCCAGCAGTTACGCCTACAGGGTCACTGAAGCTTTCTTT

abundance: .
j_gene: TRBJ1-3
v_gene: TRBV7-9
d_gene: .
CDR3aa: CASSLGPSGGNTIYF
CDR3nt: TGTGCCAGCAGCTTGGGGCCCAGTGGTGGAAACACCATATATTTT

abundance: .
j_gene: TRBJ1-3
v_gene: TRBV4-3
d_gene: .
CDR3aa: CASSQVFPGLAGNTIYF
CDR3nt: TGCGCCAGCAGCCAAGTGTTTCCAGGGCTGGCTGGAAACACCATATATTTT

abundance: .
j_gene: TRBJ1-1
v_gene: TRBV30
d_gene: .
CDR3aa: CAYEWGAEAFF
CDR3nt: TGTGCCTACGAGTGGGGGGCTGAAGCTTTCTTT

abundance: many
j_gene: TRBJ2-5
v_gene: TRBV5-1
d_gene: .
CDR3aa: CASSSPKRDTSHQETQYF
CDR3nt: TGCGCCAGCAGCTCCCCAAAACGGGACACCAGTCACCAAGAGACCCAGTACTTC

abundance: many
j_gene: TRBJ1-1
v_gene: TRBV5-4
d_gene: .
CDR3aa: CASSPSEGREAFF
CDR3nt: TGTGCCAGCAGCCCCTCAGAAGGACGGGAAGCTTTCTTT

abundance: .
j_gene: TRBJ2-1
v_gene: TRBV27
d_gene: .
CDR3aa: CASSLSGYAFF
CDR3nt: TGTGCCAGCAGTTTGTCAGGTTACGCGTTCTTC

abundance: few
j_gene: TRBJ2-7
v_gene: TRBV19
d_gene: TRBD1
CDR3aa: CASSIGTGFEQYF
CDR3nt: TGTGCCAGTAGTATAGGGACAGGGTTCGAGCAGTACTTC

abundance: .
j_gene: TRBJ2-1
v_gene: TRBV7-9
d_gene: TRBD2
CDR3aa: CASSLVMRTSGINEQFF
CDR3nt: TGTGCCAGCAGCTTAGTAATGAGGACTAGCGGGATCAATGAGCAGTTCTTC

abundance: once
j_gene: TRBJ2-7
v_gene: TRBV12-3/TRBV12-4
d_gene: .
CDR3aa: CVSSSNPFEQYF
CDR3nt: TGTGTCAGCAGTTCAAACCCCTTCGAGCAGTACTTC

abundance: .
j_gene: TRBJ2-3
v_gene: TRBV7-9
d_gene: .
CDR3aa: CASIHIQVTDTQYF
CDR3nt: TGTGCCAGCATCCACATACAGGTCACAGATACGCAGTATTTT

abundance: .
j_gene: TRBJ2-3
v_gene: TRBV28
d_gene: TRBD2
CDR3aa: CASSFHSGSPDNTQYF
CDR3nt: TGTGCCAGCAGTTTTCATAGCGGGAGCCCGGATAATACGCAGTATTTT

abundance: .
j_gene: TRBJ1-1
v_gene: TRBV25-1
d_gene: .
CDR3aa: CASSEYGVLRYTEAFF
CDR3nt: TGTGCCAGCAGTGAATACGGAGTTTTGCGGTACACTGAAGCTTTCTTT

abundance: many
j_gene: TRBJ1-1
v_gene: TRBV5-1
d_gene: TRBD1
CDR3aa: CASSYGTGSRDTEAFF
CDR3nt: TGCGCCAGCAGCTATGGGACAGGTAGTAGGGACACTGAAGCTTTCTTT

abundance: many
j_gene: TRBJ1-5
v_gene: TRBV5-6
d_gene: .
CDR3aa: CASSFRQANQPQHF
CDR3nt: TGTGCCAGCAGCTTTCGACAGGCCAATCAGCCCCAGCATTTT

abundance: .
j_gene: TRBJ1-2
v_gene: TRBV5-1
d_gene: TRBD1
CDR3aa: CASSLGQGLNYGYTF
CDR3nt: TGCGCCAGCAGCTTGGGACAGGGGCTTAACTATGGCTACACCTTC

abundance: .
j_gene: TRBJ2-5
v_gene: TRBV7-6
d_gene: .
CDR3aa: CASSLFGGGGETQYF
CDR3nt: TGTGCCAGCAGCTTATTCGGTGGGGGTGGAGAGACCCAGTACTTC

abundance: few
j_gene: TRBJ1-6
v_gene: TRBV27
d_gene: TRBD1
CDR3aa: CASKEGAYSPLHF
CDR3nt: TGTGCCAGCAAGGAGGGGGCGTATTCACCCCTCCACTTT

abundance: .
j_gene: TRBJ2-2
v_gene: TRBV7-3
d_gene: .
CDR3aa: CASGSRQNTGELFF
CDR3nt: TGTGCCAGCGGCTCCCGACAGAACACCGGGGAGCTGTTTTTT

abundance: .
j_gene: TRBJ1-3
v_gene: TRBV28
d_gene: TRBD1
CDR3aa: CASSLIPGGTGDTIYF
CDR3nt: TGTGCCAGCAGTTTAATTCCAGGGGGCACTGGAGACACCATATATTTT

abundance: .
j_gene: TRBJ2-2
v_gene: TRBV9
d_gene: .
CDR3aa: CASSHQRGAGELFF
CDR3nt: TGTGCCAGCAGCCATCAGAGGGGGGCCGGGGAGCTGTTTTTT

abundance: few
j_gene: TRBJ2-1
v_gene: TRBV6-5
d_gene: TRBD2
CDR3aa: CASSPYRGGQGEQFF
CDR3nt: TGTGCCAGCAGTCCCTATCGGGGGGGGCAAGGTGAGCAGTTCTTC

abundance: .
j_gene: TRBJ2-1
v_gene: TRBV5-1
d_gene: .
CDR3aa: CASSFSLEGHNEQFF
CDR3nt: TGCGCCAGCAGCTTCAGCTTGGAGGGGCACAATGAGCAGTTCTTC

abundance: many
j_gene: TRBJ2-3
v_gene: TRBV7-9
d_gene: TRBD1
CDR3aa: CASSPPGQGIDTQYF
CDR3nt: TGTGCCAGCAGCCCACCGGGACAGGGGATAGATACGCAGTATTTT

abundance: many
j_gene: TRBJ1-1
v_gene: TRBV6-2/TRBV6-3
d_gene: .
CDR3aa: CASSYSKLSTEAFF
CDR3nt: TGTGCCAGCAGTTACTCGAAGCTGAGCACTGAAGCTTTCTTT

abundance: many
j_gene: TRBJ2-5
v_gene: TRBV6-6
d_gene: TRBD1
CDR3aa: CASSQITGGRETQYF
CDR3nt: TGTGCCAGCAGTCAAATCACAGGGGGCCGCGAGACCCAGTACTTC